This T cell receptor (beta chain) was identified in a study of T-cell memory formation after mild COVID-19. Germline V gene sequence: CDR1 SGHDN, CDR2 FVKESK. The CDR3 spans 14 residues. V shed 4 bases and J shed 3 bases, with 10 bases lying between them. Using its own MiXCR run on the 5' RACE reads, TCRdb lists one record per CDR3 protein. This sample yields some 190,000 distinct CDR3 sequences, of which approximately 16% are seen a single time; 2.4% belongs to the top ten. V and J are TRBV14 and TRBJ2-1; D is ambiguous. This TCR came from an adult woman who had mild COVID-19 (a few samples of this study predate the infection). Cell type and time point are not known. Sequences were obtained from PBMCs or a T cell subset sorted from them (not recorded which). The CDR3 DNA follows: TGTGCCAGCAGCCTCCTGGCAGGCTACAATGAGCAGTTCTTC. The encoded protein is CASSLLAGYNEQFF.